A selection of T cell receptor beta chains follows, all from one sample in a study of OX40 agonist ivuxolimab in advanced cancers. Profiling relied on immunoSEQ multiplex PCR, and the TCRdb table lists in-frame clones only, not all of them. This sample has fewer than 50,000 clones, with roughly nine tenths found just once. The source material was CD4+ or CD8+ T cells sorted from blood, sampled in a trial of the OX40 agonist ivuxolimab. The receptors come from an adult with an advanced solid tumor such as melanoma, head and neck, liver or kidney cancer. Each CDR3 is given with its conserved first and last residue. D genes are given only for firm matches. Clone size is not always given. Where it is, it says once, few, many or a class for expanded clones.

abundance: NA; v_gene: TRBV7-2; d_gene: TRBD2; j_gene: TRBJ2-7; CDR3nt: TGTGCCAGCAGCTCTAGAGCGAGCGGGGCTTCTACCTACGAGCAGTACTTC; CDR3aa: CASSSRASGASTYEQYF
abundance: NA; v_gene: TRBV29-1; d_gene: NA; j_gene: TRBJ2-3; CDR3nt: TGCAGCGTTGATCCCCCGGGAAGCACAGATACGCAGTATTTT; CDR3aa: CSVDPPGSTDTQYF
abundance: NA; v_gene: TRBV7-2; d_gene: NA; j_gene: TRBJ2-7; CDR3nt: TGTGCCAGCAGCTTAGCGACAGTACGGGAGCAGTACTTC; CDR3aa: CASSLATVREQYF
abundance: NA; v_gene: TRBV6-4; d_gene: NA; j_gene: TRBJ1-1; CDR3nt: TGTGCCAGCAGTGAAAGGGGGGGTAGCACTGAAGCTTTCTTT; CDR3aa: CASSERGGSTEAFF
abundance: NA; v_gene: TRBV10-1; d_gene: NA; j_gene: TRBJ2-1; CDR3nt: TGCGCCAGCAGTGAGTCTCTAGCGGAGCAGTTCTTC; CDR3aa: CASSESLAEQFF
abundance: NA; v_gene: TRBV4-1; d_gene: NA; j_gene: TRBJ2-2; CDR3nt: TGCGCCAGCAGCCCCCCGGGGGCGTCGTATACCGGGGAGCTGTTTTTT; CDR3aa: CASSPPGASYTGELFF
abundance: NA; v_gene: TRBV19; d_gene: NA; j_gene: TRBJ2-3; CDR3nt: TGTGCCAGTAGTATAGATACTGGCGGGCTTTTTGGAGATACGCAGTATTTT; CDR3aa: CASSIDTGGLFGDTQYF
abundance: few; v_gene: TRBV2; d_gene: TRBD1; j_gene: TRBJ1-5; CDR3nt: TGTGCCAGCAGGGGACAGCTCAATCAGCCCCAGCATTTT; CDR3aa: CASRGQLNQPQHF
abundance: NA; v_gene: TRBV28; d_gene: NA; j_gene: TRBJ2-7; CDR3nt: TGTGCCAGCAGAAGTCGGGACACGAACTACGAGCAGTACTTC; CDR3aa: CASRSRDTNYEQYF
abundance: NA; v_gene: TRBV18; d_gene: NA; j_gene: TRBJ1-1; CDR3nt: TGTGCCAGCTCCCCTTTGGAGAGCACTGAAGCTTTCTTT; CDR3aa: CASSPLESTEAFF
abundance: NA; v_gene: TRBV28; d_gene: NA; j_gene: TRBJ1-5; CDR3nt: TGTGCCAGCAGTTTTTCGGACCAGCCCCAGCATTTT; CDR3aa: CASSFSDQPQHF
abundance: NA; v_gene: TRBV14; d_gene: NA; j_gene: TRBJ2-1; CDR3nt: TGTGCCAGCAGCCGGTTCAATACCTACAATGAGCAGTTCTTC; CDR3aa: CASSRFNTYNEQFF
abundance: NA; v_gene: TRBV9; d_gene: NA; j_gene: TRBJ2-7; CDR3nt: TGTGCCAGCAGCCCCACAGGCGACTCCTACGAGCAGTACTTC; CDR3aa: CASSPTGDSYEQYF
abundance: once; v_gene: TRBV11-3; d_gene: NA; j_gene: TRBJ2-2; CDR3nt: TGTGCCAGCAGCCCGGGCGATGGGGCAGGGGACAACACCGGGGAGCTGTTTTTT; CDR3aa: CASSPGDGAGDNTGELFF
abundance: NA; v_gene: TRBV10-3; d_gene: NA; j_gene: TRBJ2-5; CDR3nt: TGTGCCATCAGTGAGTCTACTGACCAAGAGACCCAGTACTTC; CDR3aa: CAISESTDQETQYF
abundance: NA; v_gene: TRBV7-9; d_gene: NA; j_gene: TRBJ2-1; CDR3nt: TGTGCCAGCAGCTTACAGGCCGTGAATGAGCAGTTCTTC; CDR3aa: CASSLQAVNEQFF
abundance: few; v_gene: TRBV6-5; d_gene: TRBD2; j_gene: TRBJ2-2; CDR3nt: TGTGCCAGCAGTTACGGGGGACTAGCGGCCGGGGAGCTGTTTTTT; CDR3aa: CASSYGGLAAGELFF
abundance: NA; v_gene: TRBV5-6; d_gene: TRBD1; j_gene: TRBJ2-7; CDR3nt: TGTGCCAGCAGCTGGGGACAGGGGGCCTACGAGCAGTACTTC; CDR3aa: CASSWGQGAYEQYF
abundance: NA; v_gene: TRBV4-2; d_gene: NA; j_gene: TRBJ2-5; CDR3nt: TGTGCCAGCAGCCAACGCGCCCAAGAGACCCAGTACTTC; CDR3aa: CASSQRAQETQYF
abundance: NA; v_gene: TRBV7-8; d_gene: TRBD1; j_gene: TRBJ2-7; CDR3nt: TGTGCCAGCAGCTTCAAACGGACAGGGGGCTTCTACGAGCAGTACTTC; CDR3aa: CASSFKRTGGFYEQYF
abundance: NA; v_gene: TRBV6-4; d_gene: TRBD2; j_gene: TRBJ2-3; CDR3nt: TGTGCCAGCAGTCCGAGACTAGCAGGTACAGATACGCAGTATTTT; CDR3aa: CASSPRLAGTDTQYF
abundance: NA; v_gene: TRBV9; d_gene: TRBD1; j_gene: TRBJ1-4; CDR3nt: TGTGCCAGCAGCGTAGACGGACAGGGGGCCTATAATGAAAAACTGTTTTTT; CDR3aa: CASSVDGQGAYNEKLFF
abundance: NA; v_gene: TRBV5-4; d_gene: NA; j_gene: TRBJ1-1; CDR3nt: TGTGCCAGCTCTATCAAAGGGGCGGTCCCGAAGAACACTGAAGCTTTCTTT; CDR3aa: CASSIKGAVPKNTEAFF
abundance: few; v_gene: TRBV28; d_gene: NA; j_gene: TRBJ1-5; CDR3nt: TGTGCCAGCAGTTTTGTGGAGGGCAATCAGCCCCAGCATTTT; CDR3aa: CASSFVEGNQPQHF
abundance: many; v_gene: TRBV10-2; d_gene: TRBD2; j_gene: TRBJ2-1; CDR3nt: TGCGCCAGCAGTGATGGGACTAGCGGGAGGTCCTACAATGAGCAGTTCTTC; CDR3aa: CASSDGTSGRSYNEQFF
abundance: NA; v_gene: TRBV7-2; d_gene: NA; j_gene: TRBJ2-5; CDR3nt: TGTGCCAGCAGCGGGGGGGAGACCCAGTACTTC; CDR3aa: CASSGGETQYF
abundance: NA; v_gene: TRBV6-6; d_gene: TRBD1; j_gene: TRBJ1-2; CDR3nt: TGTGCCAGCAGGGAATCCGGGACAGAGAACTATGGCTACACCTTC; CDR3aa: CASRESGTENYGYTF
abundance: NA; v_gene: TRBV4-3; d_gene: TRBD1; j_gene: TRBJ2-7; CDR3nt: TGCGCCAGCAGCCAATCGGGACAGGGATCCGAGCAGTACTTC; CDR3aa: CASSQSGQGSEQYF
abundance: few; v_gene: TRBV4-2; d_gene: TRBD2; j_gene: TRBJ2-5; CDR3nt: TGTGCCAGCAGCCAACGTTTAGCGGGAGGGCCAGAGGAGACCCAGTACTTC; CDR3aa: CASSQRLAGGPEETQYF
abundance: NA; v_gene: TRBV5-1; d_gene: TRBD1; j_gene: TRBJ2-7; CDR3nt: TGCGCCAGCAGCCCGGGGACAGGGCAGCAGTACTTC; CDR3aa: CASSPGTGQQYF
abundance: NA; v_gene: TRBV7-9; d_gene: NA; j_gene: TRBJ2-3; CDR3nt: TGTGCCAGCAGCTTAAGAAGGATGGGCACAGATACGCAGTATTTT; CDR3aa: CASSLRRMGTDTQYF
abundance: once; v_gene: TRBV5-6; d_gene: NA; j_gene: TRBJ2-7; CDR3nt: TGTGCCAGCAGCTCCGGGGCACGGCTGTACTTC; CDR3aa: CASSSGARLYF
abundance: once; v_gene: TRBV4-3; d_gene: NA; j_gene: TRBJ1-1; CDR3nt: TGCGCCAGCAGCTCAGGGTCGCCGGGAGCTGAAGCTTTCTTT; CDR3aa: CASSSGSPGAEAFF
abundance: NA; v_gene: TRBV13; d_gene: TRBD1; j_gene: TRBJ2-3; CDR3nt: TGTGCCAGCAGCCCTCGGGACAGGATCACAGATACGCAGTATTTT; CDR3aa: CASSPRDRITDTQYF
abundance: NA; v_gene: TRBV10-3; d_gene: NA; j_gene: TRBJ2-7; CDR3nt: TGTGCCATCAGTGCGACCGAGCGGAGCTCCTACGAGCAGTACTTC; CDR3aa: CAISATERSSYEQYF
abundance: once; v_gene: TRBV28; d_gene: NA; j_gene: TRBJ2-1; CDR3nt: TGTGCCAGCAGCAGGGGTAGTAAGGGTGAGCAGTTCTTC; CDR3aa: CASSRGSKGEQFF
abundance: NA; v_gene: TRBV9; d_gene: TRBD2; j_gene: TRBJ2-5; CDR3nt: TGTGCCAGCAGCGTAGCTCCAACTAGCGGGGCCGGAGAGACCCAGTACTTC; CDR3aa: CASSVAPTSGAGETQYF
abundance: NA; v_gene: TRBV5-1; d_gene: NA; j_gene: TRBJ1-1; CDR3nt: TGCGCCAGCAGCTTAGAGGGTGGAAACACTGAAGCTTTCTTT; CDR3aa: CASSLEGGNTEAFF
abundance: NA; v_gene: TRBV19; d_gene: TRBD1; j_gene: TRBJ2-7; CDR3nt: TGTGCCAGTAGTATAGGCGCGACAGGGCCGTACGAGCAGTACTTC; CDR3aa: CASSIGATGPYEQYF
abundance: NA; v_gene: TRBV30; d_gene: NA; j_gene: TRBJ2-7; CDR3nt: TGTGCCTGGAGCGCTGTAGGTCGAAACTCCTACGAGCAGTACTTC; CDR3aa: CAWSAVGRNSYEQYF
abundance: NA; v_gene: TRBV27; d_gene: NA; j_gene: TRBJ2-1; CDR3nt: TGTGCCAGCCCCCGTCGTCGGGGGAAAAGATCCTACAATGAGCAGTTCTTC; CDR3aa: CASPRRRGKRSYNEQFF
abundance: NA; v_gene: TRBV9; d_gene: NA; j_gene: TRBJ2-7; CDR3nt: TGTGCCAGCAGCACCCCCCGTGGAGGGCCTACCTTGGGCGCCTACGAGCAGTACTTC; CDR3aa: CASSTPRGGPTLGAYEQYF
abundance: NA; v_gene: TRBV9; d_gene: TRBD2; j_gene: TRBJ2-5; CDR3nt: TGTGCCAGCAGCCCTCGGGACTACCTGAGCGGAGAGACCCAGTACTTC; CDR3aa: CASSPRDYLSGETQYF
abundance: few; v_gene: TRBV6-4; d_gene: TRBD1; j_gene: TRBJ1-4; CDR3nt: TGTGCCAGCACCGGGACAGAGGATGCAACTAATGAAAAACTGTTTTTT; CDR3aa: CASTGTEDATNEKLFF
abundance: NA; v_gene: TRBV14; d_gene: TRBD2; j_gene: TRBJ2-5; CDR3nt: TGTGCCAGCAGCCAAGTAGCGGGAGCCCAAGAGACCCAGTACTTC; CDR3aa: CASSQVAGAQETQYF
abundance: NA; v_gene: TRBV28; d_gene: NA; j_gene: TRBJ2-6; CDR3nt: TGTGCCAGCAGTCTCTTAGGGGAAGCTGGGGCCAACGTCCTGACTTTC; CDR3aa: CASSLLGEAGANVLTF
abundance: NA; v_gene: TRBV6-5; d_gene: NA; j_gene: TRBJ1-1; CDR3nt: TGTGCCAGCAATAAAGACAGAAACACTGAAGCTTTCTTT; CDR3aa: CASNKDRNTEAFF
abundance: NA; v_gene: TRBV13; d_gene: NA; j_gene: TRBJ1-2; CDR3nt: TGTGCCAGCAGCTTAGGTGATCCTAACTATGGCTACACCTTC; CDR3aa: CASSLGDPNYGYTF
abundance: NA; v_gene: TRBV6-1; d_gene: TRBD2; j_gene: TRBJ2-3; CDR3nt: TGTGCCAGCAGTGGCGGGAGGACAGATACGCAGTATTTT; CDR3aa: CASSGGRTDTQYF
abundance: once; v_gene: TRBV5-6; d_gene: NA; j_gene: TRBJ1-1; CDR3nt: TGTGCCAGCAGCTTCTACAGTATGAACACTGAAGCTTTCTTT; CDR3aa: CASSFYSMNTEAFF
abundance: NA; v_gene: TRBV5-1; d_gene: NA; j_gene: TRBJ2-6; CDR3nt: TGCGCCAGCAGCCGGGCGACGCGGGACGGGGCCAACGTCCTGACTTTC; CDR3aa: CASSRATRDGANVLTF
abundance: NA; v_gene: TRBV6-1; d_gene: NA; j_gene: TRBJ1-4; CDR3nt: TGTGCCAGCAGTGACGGGTACGGCAATGAAAAACTGTTTTTT; CDR3aa: CASSDGYGNEKLFF